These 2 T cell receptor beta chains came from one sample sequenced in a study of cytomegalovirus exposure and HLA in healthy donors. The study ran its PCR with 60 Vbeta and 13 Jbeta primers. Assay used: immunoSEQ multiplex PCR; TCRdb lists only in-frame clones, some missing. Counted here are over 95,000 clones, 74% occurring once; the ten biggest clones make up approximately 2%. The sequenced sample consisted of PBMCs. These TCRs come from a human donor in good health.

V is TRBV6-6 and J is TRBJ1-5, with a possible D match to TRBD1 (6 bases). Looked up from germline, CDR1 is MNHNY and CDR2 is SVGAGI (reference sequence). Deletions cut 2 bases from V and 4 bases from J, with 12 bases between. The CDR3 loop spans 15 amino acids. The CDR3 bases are TGTGCCAGCAGTTACGTGCAGGGGTCTAATCAGCCCCAGCATTTT. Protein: CASSYVQGSNQPQHF.

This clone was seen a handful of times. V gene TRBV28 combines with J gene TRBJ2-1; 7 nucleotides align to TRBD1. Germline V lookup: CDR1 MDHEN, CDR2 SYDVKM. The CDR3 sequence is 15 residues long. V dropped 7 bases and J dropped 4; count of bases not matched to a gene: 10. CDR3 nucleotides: TGTGCCAGCACAACTCCGGGACAGCCGTACAATGAGCAGTTCTTC. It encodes CASTTPGQPYNEQFF.